The rows below give T cell receptor beta chains drawn from one sample of a study of T-cell reconstitution after alpha-beta-depleted transplantation in children. TCRdb reprocessed the PCR reads with MiXCR, giving one entry per CDR3 protein. The table shows about 580,000 distinct CDR3 sequences, with 20% to 25% occurring only once. The sequencing here drew on PBMCs, mostly from graft donor cells, taken 360 days after TCRalphabeta/CD19-depleted stem cell transplant. These receptors were taken from a boy under three years old who had a stem cell transplant for acute myeloid leukemia, so the T cells may come from the graft donor. Both conserved end residues are part of each CDR3. The order of the fields is clone size, J gene, V gene, D gene, CDR3 DNA, CDR3 protein. D genes are given only for firm matches. A clone size is listed for some rows: how often the clone was seen (once, few, many), or a class if it is expanded.

NA	TRBJ2-1	TRBV9	TRBD1	TGTGCCAGCAGCGTAGAGCCAGGGGGCTACAATGAGCAGTTCTTC	CASSVEPGGYNEQFF
NA	TRBJ2-3	TRBV20-1	TRBD1	TGCAGTCCAAATAGGGGGCGCGCAGATACGCAGTATTTT	CSPNRGRADTQYF
few	TRBJ1-5	TRBV20-1	NA	TGCAGTGCTAGAGCTAGGGAACCCCTTCAGCCCCAGCATTTT	CSARAREPLQPQHF
many	TRBJ1-5	TRBV7-2	NA	TGTGCCAGCAGCTTAGGAGCAGGGAATCAGCCCCAGCATTTT	CASSLGAGNQPQHF
NA	TRBJ2-1	TRBV2	TRBD2	TGTGCCAGCCTAGCGGGGGTACGTAATGAGCAGTTCTTC	CASLAGVRNEQFF
many	TRBJ1-1	TRBV7-9	NA	TGTGCCAGCAGGAAGGGGGGCCACACTGAAGCTTTCTTT	CASRKGGHTEAFF
once	TRBJ2-1	TRBV5-5	TRBD1	TGTGCCAGCAGCGTGGGACAGGGGTTCAACAATGAGCAGTTCTTC	CASSVGQGFNNEQFF
many	TRBJ2-1	TRBV27	NA	TGTGCCAGCAGCTTTTTTGTGGACTCCGAGCAGTTCTTC	CASSFFVDSEQFF
few	TRBJ2-1	TRBV12-3/TRBV12-4	NA	TGTGCCAGCAGTCCGAGGGCTTCCTCCTACAATGAGCAGTTCTTC	CASSPRASSYNEQFF
NA	TRBJ2-5	TRBV11-3	NA	TGTGCCAGCAGCTTAGGAGCCCTGGGCAGCCAAGAGACCCAGTACTTC	CASSLGALGSQETQYF
many	TRBJ2-5	TRBV10-3	NA	TGTGCCATCAAATTTCAAGAGACCCAGTACTTC	CAIKFQETQYF
NA	TRBJ2-2	TRBV4-3	NA	TGCGCCAGCAGCCATTCCACCTCAGGAAACAGGGAGCTGTTTTTT	CASSHSTSGNRELFF
few	TRBJ2-5	TRBV20-1	NA	TGCAGTGCTAGAGATTCGCGACTAGGGGGAGAGACCCAGTACTTC	CSARDSRLGGETQYF
few	TRBJ2-3	TRBV18	NA	TGTGCCAGCTCACCACCGTCCAGGTGGGGCACAGATACGCAGTATTTT	CASSPPSRWGTDTQYF
NA	TRBJ2-3	TRBV12-3/TRBV12-4	TRBD1	TGTGCCAGCAGGGGACGGACAGGGATCACAGATACGCAGTATTTT	CASRGRTGITDTQYF
many	TRBJ2-7	TRBV20-1	NA	TGCAGTGCTCTGGACCGCTACGAGCAGTACTTC	CSALDRYEQYF
few	TRBJ2-5	TRBV21-1	NA	TGTGCCAGCAGCAAAGTTCAACAGGCGCCCCGTTGGACCCAGTACTTC	CASSKVQQAPRWTQYF